This T cell receptor beta chain was found in a study of cytomegalovirus exposure and HLA in healthy donors. Germline CDR1 and CDR2: MDHEN and SYDVKM. This CDR3 has 13 amino acids. V shed 6 bases, J shed 5 bases, and the junction held 1 base outside the gene matches. Generated by immunoSEQ multiplex PCR, the TCRdb table keeps only in-frame clones and is missing some. This sample has 200,000 to 250,000 clones, with around 90% found just once. Study findings and constraints: The authors listed around 150 TCR beta chains as cytomegalovirus-associated.

On this clone: Its specificity is not known. The same CDR3 is also encoded by other DNA sequences in this sample.

The chain uses TRBV28 and TRBJ2-5, with 12 bases matching TRBD2. The TCR originated in a woman younger than 35 in good health and CMV-seropositive. What was sequenced was PBMCs. CDR3 loop: CASRTSGSETQYF. The CDR3 DNA follows: TGTGCCAGCAGGACTAGCGGGAGCGAGACCCAGTACTTC.